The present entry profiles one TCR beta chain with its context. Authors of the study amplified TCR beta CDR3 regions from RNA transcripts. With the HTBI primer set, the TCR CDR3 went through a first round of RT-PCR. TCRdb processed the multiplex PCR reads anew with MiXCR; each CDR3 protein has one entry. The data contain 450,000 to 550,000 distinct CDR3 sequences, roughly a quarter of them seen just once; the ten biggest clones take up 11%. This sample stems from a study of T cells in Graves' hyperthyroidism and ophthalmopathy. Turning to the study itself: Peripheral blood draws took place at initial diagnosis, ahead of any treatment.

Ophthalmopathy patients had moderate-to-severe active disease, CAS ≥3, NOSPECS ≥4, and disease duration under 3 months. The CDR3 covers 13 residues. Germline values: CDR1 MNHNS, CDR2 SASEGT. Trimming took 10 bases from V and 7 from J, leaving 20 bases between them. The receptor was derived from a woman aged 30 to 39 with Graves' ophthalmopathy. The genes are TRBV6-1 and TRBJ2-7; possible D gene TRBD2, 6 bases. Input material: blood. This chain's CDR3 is CATRISGVREQYF. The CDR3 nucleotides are TGTGCCACCAGAATCTCGGGGGTTCGGGAGCAGTACTTC.